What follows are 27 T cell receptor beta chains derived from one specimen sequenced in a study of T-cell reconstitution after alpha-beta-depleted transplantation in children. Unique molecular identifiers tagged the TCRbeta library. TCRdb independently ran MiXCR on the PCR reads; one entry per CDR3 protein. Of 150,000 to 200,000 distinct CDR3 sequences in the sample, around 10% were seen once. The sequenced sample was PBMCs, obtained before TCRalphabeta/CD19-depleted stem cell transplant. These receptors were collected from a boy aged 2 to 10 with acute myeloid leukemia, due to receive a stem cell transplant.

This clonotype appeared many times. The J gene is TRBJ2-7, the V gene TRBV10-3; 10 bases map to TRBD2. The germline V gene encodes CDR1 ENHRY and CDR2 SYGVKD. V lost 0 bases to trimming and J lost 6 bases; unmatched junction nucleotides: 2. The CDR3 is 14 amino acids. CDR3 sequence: CAISESSGGAEQYV. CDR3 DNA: TGTGCCATCAGTGAGTCGAGCGGGGGGGCCGAGCAGTACGTC.

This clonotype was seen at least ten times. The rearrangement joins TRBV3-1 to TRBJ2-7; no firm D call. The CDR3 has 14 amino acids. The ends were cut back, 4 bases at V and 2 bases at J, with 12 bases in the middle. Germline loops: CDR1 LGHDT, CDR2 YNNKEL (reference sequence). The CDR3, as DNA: TGTGCCAGCAGCCTTCGGGTGGCCCCCTACGAGCAGTACTTC. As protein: CASSLRVAPYEQYF.

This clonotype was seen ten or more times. The CDR3 region is CASSLALDSRGGNEQFF. The CDR3 bases are TGTGCCAGCAGCTTAGCGCTGGACTCTCGGGGAGGCAATGAGCAGTTCTTC. The chain recombines TRBV7-7 with TRBJ2-1; D is perhaps TRBD2 (6 bases). Germline V gives CDR1 SSHAT, CDR2 FNYEAQ (reference sequence). The CDR3 contains 17 residues. V was pared by 0 bases and J by 6 bases, with 18 bases between.

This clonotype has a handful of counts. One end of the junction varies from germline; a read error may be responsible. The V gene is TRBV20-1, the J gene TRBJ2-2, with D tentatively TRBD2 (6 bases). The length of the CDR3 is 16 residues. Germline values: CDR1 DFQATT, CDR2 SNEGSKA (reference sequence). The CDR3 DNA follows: TGCTGTGCTAGAGATCCCGGGGGAGCGAACACCGGGGAGCTGTTTTTT. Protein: CCARDPGGANTGELFF.

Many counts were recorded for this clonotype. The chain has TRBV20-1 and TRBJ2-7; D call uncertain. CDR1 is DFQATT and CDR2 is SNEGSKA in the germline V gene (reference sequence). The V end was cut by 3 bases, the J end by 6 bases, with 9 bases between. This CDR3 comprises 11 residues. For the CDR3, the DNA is TGCAGTGCTAGCGACCACTCCGAGCAGTACTTC. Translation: CSASDHSEQYF.

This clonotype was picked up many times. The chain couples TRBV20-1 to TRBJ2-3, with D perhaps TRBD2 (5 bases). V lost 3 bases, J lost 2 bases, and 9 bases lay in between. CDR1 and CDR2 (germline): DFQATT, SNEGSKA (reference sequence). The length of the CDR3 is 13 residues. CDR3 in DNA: TGCAGTGCTAGGACGGGGTTCACAGATACGCAGTATTTT. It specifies CSARTGFTDTQYF.

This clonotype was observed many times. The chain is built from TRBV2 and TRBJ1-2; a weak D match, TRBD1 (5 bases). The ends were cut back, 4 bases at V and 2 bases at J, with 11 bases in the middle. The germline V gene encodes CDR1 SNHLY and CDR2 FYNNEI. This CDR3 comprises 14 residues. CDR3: CASSGGKENYGYTF. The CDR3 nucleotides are TGTGCCAGCAGTGGGGGGAAGGAGAACTATGGCTACACCTTC.

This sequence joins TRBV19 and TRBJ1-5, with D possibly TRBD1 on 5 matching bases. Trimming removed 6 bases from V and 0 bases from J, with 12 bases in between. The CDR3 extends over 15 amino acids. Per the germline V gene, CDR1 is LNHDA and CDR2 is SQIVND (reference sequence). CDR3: CASSRDPDSNQPQHF. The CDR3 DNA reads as TGTGCCAGTAGCCGGGACCCAGATAGCAATCAGCCCCAGCATTTT.

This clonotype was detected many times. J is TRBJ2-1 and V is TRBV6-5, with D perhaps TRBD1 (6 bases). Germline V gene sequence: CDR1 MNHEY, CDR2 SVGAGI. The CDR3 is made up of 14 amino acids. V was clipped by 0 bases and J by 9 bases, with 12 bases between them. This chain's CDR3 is CASSYSIQGSEQFF. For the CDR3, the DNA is TGTGCCAGCAGTTACTCGATTCAGGGGTCTGAGCAGTTCTTC.

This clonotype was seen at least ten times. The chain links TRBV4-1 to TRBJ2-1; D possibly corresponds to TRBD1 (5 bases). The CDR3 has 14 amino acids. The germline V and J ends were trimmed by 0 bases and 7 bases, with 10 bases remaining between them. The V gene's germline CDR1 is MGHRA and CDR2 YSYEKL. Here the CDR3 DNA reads TGCGCCAGCAGCCAAGATGCAGGGTTGAATGAGCAGTTCTTC. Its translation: CASSQDAGLNEQFF.

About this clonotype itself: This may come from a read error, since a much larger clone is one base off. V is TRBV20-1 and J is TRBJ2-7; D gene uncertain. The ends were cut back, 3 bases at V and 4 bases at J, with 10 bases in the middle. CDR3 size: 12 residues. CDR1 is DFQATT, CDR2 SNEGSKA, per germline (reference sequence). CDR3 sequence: CSASFWDYEQYF. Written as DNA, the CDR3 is TGCAGTGCTAGTTTCTGGGATTACGAGCAGTACTTC.

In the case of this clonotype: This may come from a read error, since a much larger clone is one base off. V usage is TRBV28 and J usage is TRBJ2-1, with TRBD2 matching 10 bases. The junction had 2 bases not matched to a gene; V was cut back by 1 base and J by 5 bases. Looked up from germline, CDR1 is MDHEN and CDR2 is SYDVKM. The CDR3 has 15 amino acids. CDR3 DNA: TGTGCCAGCAGTTTATTAGGGACTAGCGACAATGAGCAGTTCTTC. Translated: CASSLLGTSDNEQFF.

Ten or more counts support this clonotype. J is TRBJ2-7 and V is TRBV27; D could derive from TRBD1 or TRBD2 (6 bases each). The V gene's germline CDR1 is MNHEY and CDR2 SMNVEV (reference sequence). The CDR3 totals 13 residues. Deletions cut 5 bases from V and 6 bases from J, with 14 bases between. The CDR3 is CASSVNRGLEQYF. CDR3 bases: TGTGCCAGCAGTGTTAATCGGGGGCTCGAGCAGTACTTC.

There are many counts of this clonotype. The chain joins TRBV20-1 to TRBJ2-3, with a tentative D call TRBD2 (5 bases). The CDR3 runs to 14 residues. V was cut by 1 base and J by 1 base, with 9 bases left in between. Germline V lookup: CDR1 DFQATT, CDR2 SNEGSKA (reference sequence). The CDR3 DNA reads TGCAGTGCTAGAGCTTGGCGGGGCACAGATACGCAGTATTTT. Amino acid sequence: CSARAWRGTDTQYF.

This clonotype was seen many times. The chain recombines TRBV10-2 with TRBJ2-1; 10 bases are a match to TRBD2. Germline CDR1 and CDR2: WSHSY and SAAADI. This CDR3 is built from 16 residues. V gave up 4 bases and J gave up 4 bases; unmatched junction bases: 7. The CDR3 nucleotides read TGCGCCAGCAGTGCCCTTTCTAGCGGGAGTTACAATGAGCAGTTCTTC. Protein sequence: CASSALSSGSYNEQFF.

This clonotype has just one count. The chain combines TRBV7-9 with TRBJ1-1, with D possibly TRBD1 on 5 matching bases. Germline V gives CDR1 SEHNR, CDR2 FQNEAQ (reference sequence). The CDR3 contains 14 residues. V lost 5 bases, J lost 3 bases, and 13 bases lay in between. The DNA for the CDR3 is TGTGCCAGCAGCCCTGGAGGGGCGCACACTGAAGCTTTCTTT. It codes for CASSPGGAHTEAFF.

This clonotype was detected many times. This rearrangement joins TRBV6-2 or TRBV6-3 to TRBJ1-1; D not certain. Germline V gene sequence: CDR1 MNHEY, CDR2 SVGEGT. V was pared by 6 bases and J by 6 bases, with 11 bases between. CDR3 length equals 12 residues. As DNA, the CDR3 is TGTGCCAGCAGCAAAAGGTTCCCTGAAGCTTTCTTT. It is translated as CASSKRFPEAFF.

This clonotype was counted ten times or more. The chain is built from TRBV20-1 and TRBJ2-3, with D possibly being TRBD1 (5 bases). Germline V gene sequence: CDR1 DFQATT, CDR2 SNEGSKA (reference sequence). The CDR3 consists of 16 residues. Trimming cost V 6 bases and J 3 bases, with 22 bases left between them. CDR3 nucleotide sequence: TGCAGTGCCCCACCTCATTTTTCGACAGTAACAGATACGCAGTATTTT. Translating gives CSAPPHFSTVTDTQYF.

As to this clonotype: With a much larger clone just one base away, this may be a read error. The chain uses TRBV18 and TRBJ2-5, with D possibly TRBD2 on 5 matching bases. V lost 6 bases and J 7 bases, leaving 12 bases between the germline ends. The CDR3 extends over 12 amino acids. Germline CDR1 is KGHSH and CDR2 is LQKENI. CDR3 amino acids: CASSGVGGTQYF. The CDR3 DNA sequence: TGTGCCAGCTCGGGAGTCGGAGGGACCCAGTACTTC.

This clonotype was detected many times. CDR3 loop: CSARDVRRGRADADTQYF. In DNA form, the CDR3 reads TGCAGTGCTAGAGATGTCAGGCGCGGGAGGGCCGATGCAGATACGCAGTATTTT. V usage is TRBV20-1 and J usage is TRBJ2-3, with 9 bases fitting TRBD2. There are 18 residues in the CDR3. The junction had 14 bases not matched to a gene; V was cut back by 0 bases and J by 4 bases. The germline CDR1 and CDR2 sequences are DFQATT and SNEGSKA (reference sequence).

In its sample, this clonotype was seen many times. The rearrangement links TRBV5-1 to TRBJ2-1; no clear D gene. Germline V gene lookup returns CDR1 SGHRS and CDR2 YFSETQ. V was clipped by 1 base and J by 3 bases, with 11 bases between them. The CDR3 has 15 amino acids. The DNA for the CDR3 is TGCGCCAGCAGCTTGTCACACGGCGACTACAATGAGCAGTTCTTC. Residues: CASSLSHGDYNEQFF.

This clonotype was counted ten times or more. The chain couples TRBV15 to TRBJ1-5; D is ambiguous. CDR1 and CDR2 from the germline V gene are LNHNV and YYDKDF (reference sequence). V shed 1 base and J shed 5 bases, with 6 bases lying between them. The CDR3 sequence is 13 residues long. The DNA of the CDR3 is TGTGCCACCAGCAGAGTTGATTATCAGCCCCAGCATTTT. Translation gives CATSRVDYQPQHF.

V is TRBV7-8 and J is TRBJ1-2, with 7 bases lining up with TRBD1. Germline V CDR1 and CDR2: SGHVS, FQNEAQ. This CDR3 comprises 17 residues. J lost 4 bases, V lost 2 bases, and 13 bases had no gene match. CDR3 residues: CASSLYPGQASLYGYTF. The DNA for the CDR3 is TGTGCCAGCAGCTTATATCCCGGACAGGCGAGTCTCTATGGCTACACCTTC. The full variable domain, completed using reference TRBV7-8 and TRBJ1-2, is GAGVSQSPRYKVAKRGQDVALRCDPISGHVSLFWYQQALGQGPEFLTYFQNEAQLDKSGLPSDRFFAERPEGSVSTLKIQRTQQEDSAVYLCASSLYPGQASLYGYTFGSGTRLTVV.

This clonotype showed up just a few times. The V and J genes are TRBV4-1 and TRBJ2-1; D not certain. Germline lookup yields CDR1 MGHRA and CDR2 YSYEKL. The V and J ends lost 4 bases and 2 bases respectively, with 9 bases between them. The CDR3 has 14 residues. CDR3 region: CASSRLGPYNEQFF. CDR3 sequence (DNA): TGCGCCAGCAGCCGCTTGGGCCCCTACAATGAGCAGTTCTTC.

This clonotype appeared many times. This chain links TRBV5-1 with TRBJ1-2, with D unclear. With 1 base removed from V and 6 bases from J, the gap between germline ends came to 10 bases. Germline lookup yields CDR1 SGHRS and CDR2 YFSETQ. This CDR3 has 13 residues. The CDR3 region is CASSLKDWDGYTF. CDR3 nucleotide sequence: TGCGCCAGCAGCTTGAAAGATTGGGATGGCTACACCTTC. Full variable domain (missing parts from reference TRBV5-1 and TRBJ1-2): KAGVTQTPRYLIKTRGQQVTLSCSPISGHRSVSWYQQTPGQGLQFLFEYFSETQRNKGNFPGRFSGRQFSNSRSEMNVSTLELGDSALYLCASSLKDWDGYTFGSGTRLTVV.

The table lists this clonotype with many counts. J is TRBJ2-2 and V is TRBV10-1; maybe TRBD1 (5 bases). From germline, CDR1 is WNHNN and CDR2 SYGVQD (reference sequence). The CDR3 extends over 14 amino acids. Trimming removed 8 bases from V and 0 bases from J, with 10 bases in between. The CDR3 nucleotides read TGCGCCAGCTCATGGGGCGCGAACACCGGGGAGCTGTTTTTT. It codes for CASSWGANTGELFF.

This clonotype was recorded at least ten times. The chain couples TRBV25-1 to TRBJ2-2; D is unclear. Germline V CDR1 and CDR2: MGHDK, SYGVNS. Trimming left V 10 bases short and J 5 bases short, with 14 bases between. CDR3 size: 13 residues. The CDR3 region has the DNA TGTGCCACCTGCCCAGCTGGGACCGGGGAGCTGTTTTTT. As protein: CATCPAGTGELFF.